The clone carrying this T cell receptor beta chain was detected many times. Its antigen is not identified. Attached unique molecular identifiers marked individual cDNA molecules. TCRdb used MiXCR to reprocess the 5' RACE reads, holding one entry per CDR3 protein. The repertoire holds 70,000 to 95,000 distinct CDR3 sequences, with approximately 10% as singletons. This CDR3 has 15 residues. The trim removed 7 bases at V and 7 bases at J, leaving 11 bases unmatched. Germline V gives CDR1 SGHTA, CDR2 FQGNSA. The sample belongs to a study of early T cells in non-severe SARS-CoV-2 infection. As for the study in general: Bulk RNA from unsorted whole blood was sequenced; chains were unpaired.

General study results and limits: VDJdb matching favored anti-spike CD8 responses, missing private and CD4 specificities.

The V gene is TRBV7-2, the J gene TRBJ2-1; 9 bases match TRBD1. This receptor was taken from an adult who was a healthcare worker with PCR-confirmed SARS-CoV-2 infection or an uninfected control (not recorded which). The specimen was whole blood. The CDR3 reads CASNPGTGKGNEQFF. The DNA of the CDR3 is TGTGCCAGCAACCCCGGGACAGGGAAGGGGAATGAGCAGTTCTTC. Full variable domain (outside the CDR3, taken from reference TRBV7-2 and TRBJ2-1): GAGVSQSPSNKVTEKGKDVELRCDPISGHTALYWYRQSLGQGLEFLIYFQGNSAPDKSGLPSDRFSAERTGGSVSTLTIQRTQQEDSAVYLCASNPGTGKGNEQFFGPGTRLTVL.